Included here is one T cell receptor beta chain sequence, with context. This clone's antigen is unknown. There are no base qualities to consult, and no much larger clone falls within one base. The cohort consisted of 600 to 750 healthy bone marrow donors. Cohort members were all nominally healthy when sampled, although unrecorded immune exposures were likely present. The donor was CMV seropositive and was included in the group of some 290 seropositive cohort members. A peripheral blood sample was provided by each donor, and peripheral blood mononuclear cells were used for TCR beta sequencing. Genomic DNA extraction from the blood cell samples was performed with the Qiagen DNeasy Blood Extraction Kit. According to the germline V gene, CDR1 reads KGHSH and CDR2 reads LQKENI. From the cysteine up to the phenylalanine, the CDR3 has a length of 13 residues. The CDR3 DNA has 39 bases and is translated from base 1. A distance of 4 bases separates the germline ends of V and J, which lose 0 bases and 2 bases respectively.

This specimen comes from a study of cytomegalovirus exposure and HLA in healthy donors (dated 2017 in TCRdb). For the study in its entirety: According to an earlier analysis of around 600 of the donors, roughly 180 million T cells yielded roughly 110 million unique TCR beta sequences and approximately 300 Gb of sequence data. About 300 gigabases of sequencing data and approximately 93 million unique TCR sequences were included in an early release covering 500 to 750 HLA-typed donors. The genetic ancestry cluster associated with self-reported Caucasian donors included 65% to 90% of the 398 genotyped donors. The study aimed to test whether cataloging public T cell receptors could reveal signatures of past pathogen exposure. The study profiled the T cell repertoires of about 720 subjects by immunosequencing and related them to cytomegalovirus serostatus. A separate validation cohort of 90 to 150 different subjects was used in addition to the 666-subject first cohort. To predict cytomegalovirus infection status, the study combined high-throughput TCR immunosequencing, statistical association of individual TCRs with disease status, and machine learning. A later analysis re-examined previously published TCR beta repertoires from roughly 720 donors and added high-resolution HLA genotyping to investigate patterns of TCR occurrence. Rather than drawing on any new phenotypic data, the later analysis identified candidate immune exposures from TCR beta sequences and the way those sequences occurred across donors. To decide whether each TCR beta V gene segment behaved as functional or pseudogenic, an earlier analysis of some 540 of the donors relied on high-throughput TCR beta sequencing. Alongside the repertoire data, information on donor age, sex, ethnicity and CMV serostatus was compiled. A later genetic analysis took genome-wide SNP genotypes for about three fifths of the roughly 700 donors and used that subset as a discovery cohort. All discovery cohort repertoires had been generated on a single sequencing platform. Both class I and class II loci were covered by HLA typing, at four-digit resolution. Typing coverage differed by locus: A, B, C, DRB1 and DQB1 were typed in about 620-640 donors, DQA1 in about 560, DPA1 in around 600, and DPB1 in 472. Four or five DR-DQ haplotypes were handled as single units for association and clustering, since linkage in the cohort was strong. On average, around 230,000 unique TCR beta nucleotide sequences were sequenced per donor among fewer than 500 genotyped donors of the cohort, with roughly 18% of those sequences being non-productive. The paper's findings and limits, for the study overall: In vitro tests confirmed that three of the cytomegalovirus-associated TCR beta chains recognize cytomegalovirus antigens. In a later analysis, several top co-occurrence clusters were reported to appear linked to parvovirus B19, influenza, CMV and Epstein-Barr virus. In a later analysis, the rate of TCR association differed among HLA loci, with DRB1 alleles having the most associated TCRs and HLA-C alleles having the fewest. Fewer than 20 rarely observed V segments, including chromosome 9 orphons, were excluded from the earlier analysis of about 600 of the donors because counts were too low. A further reported finding was that TCR beta sequences accurately predicted the HLA-A and HLA-B alleles for most subjects in the first cohort. At a false discovery rate of 0.05, a later analysis linked 16,951 TCR beta sequences to specific HLA alleles. A later analysis found that most CMV-associated TCR beta chains appeared HLA-restricted, with HLA associations seemingly driven largely by CMV exposure. When HLA alleles, especially DR and DQ, strongly co-occurred, attributing TCR associations to individual alleles was difficult. The classifier was reported to diagnose cytomegalovirus status with high specificity and sensitivity in both the original and validation cohorts. It was suggested by the authors that the approach could potentially be generalized to other disease states and immunological phenotypes. An earlier analysis of some 560 of the donors showed that most TCR beta V segments appeared in productive rearrangements either about 87% or about 30% of the time, which broadly matched IMGT annotations. A later analysis found that HLA-associated TCR beta chains were more clonally expanded and had lower generation probabilities than equally common non-associated chains. The presence/absence analyses assumed that sequencing depth was roughly uniform across donors, and that assumption may not be true. Some IMGT-functional V segments, including TRBV6-2 and TRBV6-3, could not be told apart with the 87-base-pair reads, so those segments were excluded. Because some donors lacked HLA typing at each locus, the association tests relied only on the typed subset. Immune exposure information for the cohort was limited to CMV serostatus. The study listed 170 or so TCR beta chains as associated with cytomegalovirus. An association between a missense DCLRE1C variant and V-gene and J-gene trimming of TCR beta chains was found in a later genetic analysis and replicated in an independent cohort. The cohort was sequenced for TCR beta chains only, and without alpha or paired-chain data the features that could be detected were limited. A later genetic analysis reported fewer N-insertions in productive TCRs among donors in an Asian-associated ancestry cluster than the roughly 720-donor mean. Correlated functional status among segregating V segments might reflect linkage disequilibrium, but an unknown experimental factor could not be ruled out. A cluster of highly shared sequence variants was judged likely to represent a technical artifact of the sequencing pipeline. While some public TCRs were present in many individuals, most TCR sequences turned up only very rarely across donors.

Receptor libraries were prepared by the immunoSEQ multiplex PCR assay. The multiplex PCR relied on a mix of 60 forward primers for TCR Vbeta segments and 13 reverse primers for TCR Jbeta segments. The CDR3 region of rearranged TCR beta genes was amplified from genomic DNA by a multiplex PCR assay. The Illumina HiSeq System was used to sequence the amplified TCR beta libraries as 87-base-pair reads. Turning to the authors' computational methods: A later analysis counted about 80 million unique TCR beta chains across the 640 or so repertoires, and some 11 million of these chains were shared by at least two donors. To remove PCR and sequencing errors, raw reads were error-corrected and collapsed into unique sequences using a nearest-neighbor algorithm that merged closely related sequences. V, D and J gene segments were assigned by aligning CDR3 sequences to IMGT reference sequences. For a sequence to be retained, at least a six-nucleotide match to both a V gene segment and a J gene segment was required. Rearrangements were called productive when the CDR3 lacked stop codons and stayed in frame with V and J; all others were non-productive. CDR3 was defined according to IMGT convention as the region running from the second conserved V-encoded cysteine to the conserved J-encoded phenylalanine. The earlier analysis of some 540 of the donors excluded any sequence lacking an unambiguous match to a single V gene segment. In an earlier analysis of 587 of the donors, V segments were called functional above 56.7% productive rearrangements and were called segregating when the between-donor standard deviation exceeded 5%. To diagnose cytomegalovirus status from the catalog of TCR beta chain sequences, a statistical classification framework was built. In a later analysis, TCR nucleotide sequences were compared against IMGT/GENE-DB human TR gene sequences so that V and J genes could be assigned. The TCRdist pipeline was used in a later analysis to assign CDR3 sequences and most-parsimonious VDJ recombination scenarios. A later analysis defined each TCR beta chain by its CDR3 amino acid sequence plus V-gene family, and excluded reads lacking a unique V-gene family. To address suspected cross-contamination and a sequencing artifact, a later analysis removed 550 to 750 highly shared, low-generation-probability nucleotide sequences. In a later analysis, a clonal expansion index for each public chain was calculated from normalized within-repertoire ranks of inferred template counts. A later analysis computed generation probabilities with a VDJ recombination model fitted to out-of-frame rearrangements, and checked the results against IGoR. A later analysis scored TCR-TCR, TCR-HLA and TCR-CMV co-occurrence with hypergeometric tests, applying a repertoire-size bias correction to TCR pairs. False discovery rates were estimated in a later analysis by permuting HLA or CMV assignments 20 times. In a later analysis, co-occurring TCRs were grouped with DBSCAN, and TCRdist sequence similarity was added when clustering was performed within HLA-allele-positive subsets. For co-occurrence clustering, repertoires with fewer than 30,000 or more than 120,000 public chains were excluded, along with four or five repertoires with anomalous nucleotide sharing. The source is immuneACCESS, and TCRdb retained only in-frame sequences with V and J called. Part of the clones is not carried over; for the studies checked, unresolved V genes explain less than half of this, and the remainder is unexplained. The DNA was the basis for D and trimming; V, J and clone size are from that table. The sample table holds over 100,000 clones, of which about four fifths were seen once. Clones ranked in the top ten supply 22% of the sample.

The chain links TRBV18 with TRBJ2-5, with the D gene not clear enough to name. The TCR comes from a young man in good health and CMV-seropositive. Sample: PBMCs. The CDR3 is CASSPPGQETQYF. The DNA sequence reads TGTGCCAGCTCACCACCCGGGCAAGAGACCCAGTACTTC.